These T cell receptor beta chains were read from a single sample in a study of cytomegalovirus exposure and HLA in healthy donors. Assay used: immunoSEQ multiplex PCR; TCRdb lists only in-frame clones, some missing. Here the sample table reports some 80,000 clones. The sample taken for sequencing was PBMCs. The receptors were gathered from a young woman in good health and CMV-seronegative. CDR3s include the opening cysteine and the closing phenylalanine or tryptophan. Each record gives: J gene, V gene, D gene, CDR3 DNA, CDR3 protein. The D gene is left open where the match is weak.

TRBJ2-6,TRBV5-1,.,TGCGCCAGCAGCTTACAGTCAGGGGTAGGGGCCAACGTCCTGACTTTC,CASSLQSGVGANVLTF
TRBJ1-5,TRBV19,.,TGTGCCAGTAGTACCCTACAGGGCCCCTCCAATCAGCCCCAGCATTTT,CASSTLQGPSNQPQHF
TRBJ1-2,TRBV7-9,.,TGTGCCAGCGGTCAGGGATCTGGCTACACCTTC,CASGQGSGYTF
TRBJ2-7,TRBV5-6,.,TGTGCCAGAAGCTTGGCCTCCGAGCAGTACTTC,CARSLASEQYF
TRBJ2-7,TRBV18,TRBD2,TGTGCCAGCTCAGCGGGGGAGGGCGAGCAGTACTTC,CASSAGEGEQYF
TRBJ2-7,TRBV11-2,.,TGTGCCAGCAGCCCCGGGACTCACTACGAGCAGTACTTC,CASSPGTHYEQYF
TRBJ1-1,TRBV5-1,.,TGCGCCAGCAGCCGAGGGAACAGGGACACTGAAGCTTTCTTT,CASSRGNRDTEAFF
TRBJ1-2,TRBV6-5,TRBD1,TGTGCCAGCAGCCCTAAAGGACAGGGGGGCTATGGCTACACCTTC,CASSPKGQGGYGYTF
TRBJ2-2,TRBV6-1,.,TGTGCCAGCAGTGTGGGAGTGTCCGCGAACACCGGGGAGCTGTTTTTT,CASSVGVSANTGELFF
TRBJ2-7,TRBV30,TRBD1,TGTGCCGGGAGTGTACGCCGGGACAGGGGGCGGGAGCAGTACTTC,CAGSVRRDRGREQYF
TRBJ2-1,TRBV18,TRBD2,TGTGCCAGCTCACTTACTAGCGGGAGCCCCCGAAATGAGCAGTTCTTC,CASSLTSGSPRNEQFF